Shown below are 2 T cell receptor beta chains from a single sample sequenced in a study of T cell responses to AZD1222 COVID-19 vaccine. Clones were sequenced by immunoSEQ multiplex PCR, and TCRdb holds only the in-frame ones, with some missing. Among 90,000 to 120,000 clones listed, 80% to 95% were seen once. The material was peripheral blood, obtained 28 days after the second AZD1222 dose. These TCRs come from an adult who received the AZD1222 COVID-19 vaccine.

This chain links TRBV29-1 with TRBJ1-5, with 7 bases matching TRBD1. Germline loops: CDR1 SQVTM, CDR2 ANQGSEA. The CDR3 loop spans 13 amino acids. V lost 4 bases to trimming and J lost 7 bases; unmatched junction nucleotides: 7. The CDR3 region is CSVGKGAGQPQHF. The CDR3 region has the DNA TGCAGCGTTGGTAAGGGGGCGGGCCAGCCCCAGCATTTT.

V and J are TRBV5-5 and TRBJ1-5, with no clear D. There are 13 residues in the CDR3. The V end lost 2 bases, the J end lost 4 bases, and 7 bases lay between the germline ends. Germline V gives CDR1 SGHKS, CDR2 YYEKEE (reference sequence). In DNA, the CDR3 is TGTGCCAGCAGCTTCGACCGAAATCAGCCCCAGCATTTT. Protein product: CASSFDRNQPQHF.